The 13 T cell receptor beta chains below come from one sample, sequenced in a study of Ad26.COV2.S vaccination and SARS-CoV-2 variants. The treatment is: around 19 received Ad26.COV2.S at low or high dose, single or two shots; about 5 received placebo; per-sample allocation not given. Collection of samples fell on day 63 after the first vaccine or placebo injection. TCRdb's table, derived via immunoSEQ multiplex PCR, lists solely in-frame clones and lacks some. The table includes roughly 450,000 clones, approximately 90% detected once. This specimen was peripheral blood, taken in a trial of Ad26.COV2.S vaccine versus placebo. Every receptor here comes from a person between 18 and 60 years old who received the Ad26.COV2.S COVID-19 vaccine or a placebo.

The chain couples TRBV19 to TRBJ1-4; perhaps TRBD1 as D (6 bases). The CDR3 is 13 residues long. V was clipped by 4 bases and J by 7 bases, with 10 bases between them. Per the germline V gene, CDR1 is LNHDA and CDR2 is SQIVND (reference sequence). DNA for the CDR3: TGTGCCAGTAGTACTCGACAGGCTGAAAAACTGTTTTTT. Translated: CASSTRQAEKLFF.

J is TRBJ1-1 and V is TRBV6-5; unclear D gene. CDR3 length equals 16 residues. Trimming stripped 0 bases from V and 0 bases from J, with 11 bases between. CDR1 is MNHEY, CDR2 SVGAGI, per germline. The CDR3 nucleotides read TGTGCCAGCAGTTACTCGATCCCAAGGGTGAACACTGAAGCTTTCTTT. It codes for CASSYSIPRVNTEAFF.

This clone was seen only a few times. The chain joins TRBV7-9 to TRBJ2-1, with unresolved D. The V gene lost 2 bases and the J gene lost 5 bases, with 13 bases spanning the gap. CDR3 length: 15 amino acids. CDR1 SEHNR and CDR2 FQNEAQ come from the germline V gene (reference sequence). The CDR3 DNA reads TGTGCCAGCAGCTTAAGTGTAGGGCGAAACAATGAGCAGTTCTTC. Translation: CASSLSVGRNNEQFF.

The genes are TRBV5-8 and TRBJ1-2; D call uncertain. CDR3 length: 14 amino acids. Looked up from germline, CDR1 is SGHTS and CDR2 is YDEGEE. V was shortened by 2 bases and J by 0 bases, with 8 bases between the two germline ends. CDR3 residues: CASSLGRTNYGYTF. The CDR3 DNA reads as TGTGCCAGCAGCTTAGGTCGGACTAACTATGGCTACACCTTC.

The chain has TRBV4-1 and TRBJ1-1; D unclear. The V end was cut by 2 bases, the J end by 4 bases, with 14 bases between. Germline CDR1 and CDR2: MGHRA and YSYEKL. This CDR3 is 15 amino acids long. CDR3 residues: CASSQPGGGSTEAFF. For the CDR3, the DNA is TGCGCCAGCAGCCAACCGGGCGGAGGTTCCACTGAAGCTTTCTTT.

This chain uses TRBV18 with TRBJ1-1; a possible D gene is TRBD1 (5 bases). V was cut by 4 bases and J by 4 bases, with 16 bases left in between. The CDR3 loop spans 15 amino acids. The germline V gene has CDR1 KGHSH and CDR2 LQKENI. CDR3 loop: CASSLKTASATEAFF. The CDR3 nucleotides read TGTGCCAGCTCACTAAAGACAGCCTCGGCCACTGAAGCTTTCTTT.

The chain recombines TRBV3-1 (or the pseudogene TRBV3-2) with TRBJ2-5, with 7 bases fitting TRBD2. Germline CDR1 LGHDT, CDR2 YNNKEL (reference sequence). This CDR3 region has 15 residues. V trimming: 1 base; J trimming: 4 bases; junction bases outside the gene matches: 6. The CDR3 reads CASSQGPPGGETQYF. The DNA of the CDR3 is TGTGCCAGCAGCCAAGGCCCGCCGGGGGGAGAGACCCAGTACTTC.

The rearrangement links TRBV14 to TRBJ1-2; 7 bases line up with TRBD1. In germline, CDR1 is SGHDN, CDR2 FVKESK. The V and J ends lost 4 bases and 2 bases, in that order; junction bases with no gene match: 1. The CDR3 totals 13 residues. The CDR3: CASSLDRNYGYTF. DNA for the CDR3: TGTGCCAGCAGCCTGGACAGGAACTATGGCTACACCTTC.

CDR3 nucleotides: TGTGCCAGCAGTTTTACAGGGCCCGCTAACTATGGCTACACCTTC. Protein sequence: CASSFTGPANYGYTF. V is TRBV27 and J is TRBJ1-2; tentatively, D is TRBD1 (6 bases). Germline CDR1 and CDR2: MNHEY and SMNVEV (reference sequence). CDR3 size: 15 residues. Trimming stripped 3 bases from V and 0 bases from J, with 11 bases between.

The chain uses TRBV7-8 and TRBJ2-7; D is undetermined. Germline CDR1 and CDR2: SGHVS and FQNEAQ. V was clipped by 6 bases and J by 4 bases, with 16 bases between them. The CDR3 is 14 residues long. CDR3 nucleotides: TGTGCCAGCAGACCGCGTTGGAATGTGTACGAGCAGTACTTC. It specifies CASRPRWNVYEQYF.

The J gene is TRBJ2-3, the V gene TRBV14; either TRBD1 or TRBD2 may supply D (5 bases each). Trimming left V 5 bases short and J 3 bases short, with 15 bases between. Germline assignment: CDR1 SGHDN and CDR2 FVKESK. The CDR3 has 15 amino acids. CDR3 nucleotide sequence: TGTGCCAGCAGCACTTGGGGGACGGGGACAGATACGCAGTATTTT. Translating gives CASSTWGTGTDTQYF.

As regards this clone: One end of the junction fails to match germline, which may point to a read error. The gene calls are TRBV7-7 and TRBJ2-1, with D possibly called TRBD1 or TRBD2 (6 bases each). This CDR3 has 14 residues. Germline V gene sequence: CDR1 SSHAT, CDR2 FNYEAQ (reference sequence). The CDR3 protein is CASSLAVTGSEQFF. DNA of the CDR3: TGTGCTAGCAGCTTAGCGGTAACAGGGTCTGAGCAGTTCTTC.

This chain joins TRBV4-2 and TRBJ2-4; no clear D. Germline V CDR1 and CDR2: LGHNA, YNFKEQ. V was trimmed by 0 bases and J by 8 bases, leaving 11 bases between them. This CDR3 has 14 amino acids. Written as DNA, the CDR3 is TGTGCCAGCAGCCAAGAGGGTAGCATAGACATTCAGTACTTC. Its protein is CASSQEGSIDIQYF.